These 12 T cell receptor beta chains were all obtained from the same sample, sequenced in a study of monozygotic twins with inflammatory bowel disease. After re-calling the 5' RACE reads, TCRdb lists one entry per CDR3 protein, DNA absent. This sample's table has 300,000 to 400,000 distinct CDR3 sequences. Input material: blood. These receptors were collected from a human donor with ulcerative colitis or Crohn's disease, or a healthy co-twin of an affected twin (not recorded which).

The chain combines TRBV5-4 with TRBJ1-2; the D call from TCRdb, TRBD1, cannot be confirmed without DNA. The CDR3 extends over 16 amino acids. Germline CDR1 reads SGHNT; CDR2 reads YYREEE (reference sequence). CDR3 sequence reads: CASSLGGTARHYGYTF.

The V gene is TRBV9, the J gene TRBJ2-2; with no DNA, the TCRdb D assignment of TRBD2 cannot be verified. Per the germline V gene, CDR1 is SGDLS and CDR2 is YYNGEE. The CDR3 runs 15 residues. CDR3 protein: CASRGGGLDTGELFF.

V usage is TRBV5-4 and J usage is TRBJ2-7; TCRdb lists TRBD2, though no DNA is available to test this call. The CDR3 runs to 14 residues. Germline lookup yields CDR1 SGHNT and CDR2 YYREEE (reference sequence). The CDR3 spells CASSLAMTSYEQYF.

The chain joins TRBV24-1 to TRBJ2-3; the TCRdb call, TRBD1, lacks DNA for checking. In germline, CDR1 is KGHDR, CDR2 SFDVKD. The length of the CDR3 is 16 residues. The chain's CDR3 is CATSDFPTGALDTQYF.

The chain carries TRBV4-3 and TRBJ2-6; TCRdb's D gene call, TRBD2, goes unchecked for lack of DNA. Germline CDR1 reads LGHNA; CDR2 reads YSLEER. The CDR3 covers 15 residues. The CDR3 protein is CASSQGAEGANVLTF.

This chain joins TRBV20-1 and TRBJ1-1. The CDR3 contains 11 residues. The germline V gene has CDR1 DFQATT and CDR2 SNEGSKA (reference sequence). The CDR3 is CSASGPSEAFF.

The rearrangement joins TRBV10-3 to TRBJ2-3; TCRdb's D call, TRBD1, is unchecked because there is no DNA. The CDR3 runs 17 residues. Germline-derived CDR1 and CDR2 are ENHRY and SYGVKD. The CDR3 sequence is CAIRSGGSSSSTDTQYF.

The V and J genes are TRBV25-1 and TRBJ2-3; without DNA, the TCRdb call of TRBD2 cannot be checked. CDR3 length: 18 amino acids. Germline assignment: CDR1 MGHDK and CDR2 SYGVNS. The CDR3 protein is CASSDPSKRGASTDTQYF.

J is TRBJ1-4 and V is TRBV7-2. This CDR3 is built from 15 residues. CDR1 is SGHTA and CDR2 is FQGNSA in the germline V gene. CDR3: CASSSTGLTNEKLFF.

This chain links TRBV24-1 with TRBJ2-3; no DNA is available, so the TRBD2 call from TCRdb remains unchecked. Germline V gives CDR1 KGHDR, CDR2 SFDVKD. The CDR3 is 16 residues long. CDR3 sequence reads: CATSDSISGGWDTQYF.

The chain employs TRBV7-2 and TRBJ2-3. The CDR3 is 16 amino acids. Germline V gene data show CDR1 as SGHTA and CDR2 as FQGNSA. CDR3 sequence: CASSYPAFFGTDTQYF.

V and J are TRBV4-1 and TRBJ2-1; TCRdb names TRBD2, which stays unverified in the absence of DNA. Germline V gives CDR1 MGHRA, CDR2 YSYEKL. The CDR3 is 16 residues long. The CDR3 loop is CASSQEWEPVYNEQFF.